This TCR beta chain is from a study of T-cell reconstitution after alpha-beta-depleted transplantation in children. It was with unique molecular identifiers that the TCRbeta library was prepared. TCRdb re-analysed the PCR reads in MiXCR, keeping a single row per CDR3 protein. This table holds 700,000 to 850,000 distinct CDR3 sequences, approximately 15% found once. Germline V lookup: CDR1 SGDLS, CDR2 YYNGEE. This CDR3 contains 15 residues. The junction had 6 bases not matched to a gene; V was cut back by 0 bases and J by 6 bases. This chain uses TRBV9 with TRBJ2-5, with 9 bases aligning to TRBD2. The TCR originated in a male patient between 5 and 17 years old who had a stem cell transplant for acute lymphoblastic leukemia, so the T cells may come from the graft donor. This sample comprised PBMCs, mostly from graft donor cells, obtained 360 days after TCRalphabeta/CD19-depleted stem cell transplant. The CDR3 loop reads CASSVDLAGEQTQYF. CDR3 DNA: TGTGCCAGCAGCGTAGACTTAGCGGGAGAACAGACCCAGTACTTC. The whole variable domain, filled in from reference TRBV9 and TRBJ2-5, reads DSGVTQTPKHLITATGQRVTLRCSPRSGDLSVYWYQQSLDQGLQFLIQYYNGEERAKGNILERFSAQQFPDLHSELNLSSLELGDSALYFCASSVDLAGEQTQYFGPGTRLLVL.